The rows below give T cell receptor beta chains drawn from one sample of a study of T cell changes during pregnancy in multiple sclerosis. Method: immunoSEQ multiplex PCR; TCRdb's copy keeps in-frame clones and lacks some. Here the sample spans over 30,000 clones, around 90% being singletons. Specimen: CD8+ T cells from peripheral blood mononuclear cells, collected in the third trimester of pregnancy. The receptors were sampled from a female donor with multiple sclerosis, enrolled in a pregnancy study. Both conserved end residues are part of each CDR3. A D gene is named only where the DNA matches it firmly. The size entry is marked missing in some rows and otherwise reads once, few, many or a size class.

J gene: TRBJ2-7; clone size: NA; V gene: TRBV5-5; D gene: TRBD1; CDR3 DNA: TGTGCCAGCAGCTGGACAGGGGAAGAGCAGTACTTC; CDR3 protein: CASSWTGEEQYF
J gene: TRBJ2-7; clone size: NA; V gene: TRBV11-1; D gene: TRBD1; CDR3 DNA: TGTGCCAGCAGCCCTGGACAGGGCTACGAGCAGTACTTC; CDR3 protein: CASSPGQGYEQYF
J gene: TRBJ2-5; clone size: once; V gene: TRBV7-6; D gene: TRBD2; CDR3 DNA: TGTGCCAGCAGCCCCCCGGGACTAGCGTGGGAGACCCAGTACTTC; CDR3 protein: CASSPPGLAWETQYF
J gene: TRBJ1-5; clone size: NA; V gene: TRBV13; D gene: NA; CDR3 DNA: TGTGCCAGCAGCGACGGACTTGGGAGCAATCAGCCCCAGCATTTT; CDR3 protein: CASSDGLGSNQPQHF
J gene: TRBJ2-7; clone size: NA; V gene: TRBV4-3; D gene: TRBD1; CDR3 DNA: TGCGCCAGCAGCCAAGTTGCCGAGACAGGGGGCTACGAGCAGTACTTC; CDR3 protein: CASSQVAETGGYEQYF
J gene: TRBJ1-1; clone size: NA; V gene: TRBV25-1; D gene: TRBD1; CDR3 DNA: TGTGCCAGCAGTCTTGCAGGGGGGCGAAGTGGTGAAGCTTTCTTT; CDR3 protein: CASSLAGGRSGEAFF
J gene: TRBJ2-3; clone size: NA; V gene: TRBV6-6; D gene: TRBD2; CDR3 DNA: TGTGCCAGCACGGGGACTACTAGCACAGATACGCAGTATTTT; CDR3 protein: CASTGTTSTDTQYF
J gene: TRBJ2-2; clone size: NA; V gene: TRBV7-9; D gene: NA; CDR3 DNA: TGTGCCAGCAGCTTATTAGACGGCAGGCACGGGGAGCTGTTTTTT; CDR3 protein: CASSLLDGRHGELFF
J gene: TRBJ2-6; clone size: NA; V gene: TRBV5-1; D gene: NA; CDR3 DNA: TGCGCCAGCAGCTTGGTACAGGTGTTCTCTGGGGCCAACGTCCTGACTTTC; CDR3 protein: CASSLVQVFSGANVLTF
J gene: TRBJ2-3; clone size: NA; V gene: TRBV27; D gene: NA; CDR3 DNA: TGTGCCAGCAGTTTGGCTAGCGGCACAGATACGCAGTATTTT; CDR3 protein: CASSLASGTDTQYF
J gene: TRBJ1-4; clone size: NA; V gene: TRBV4-3; D gene: NA; CDR3 DNA: TGCGCCAGTAGCCACTACAGATGGGAAAAACTGTTTTTT; CDR3 protein: CASSHYRWEKLFF
J gene: TRBJ2-1; clone size: once; V gene: TRBV11-3; D gene: NA; CDR3 DNA: TGTGCCAGCAGCTTATCGGCAGGGGATAATGAGCAGTTCTTC; CDR3 protein: CASSLSAGDNEQFF
J gene: TRBJ2-3; clone size: NA; V gene: TRBV6-5; D gene: TRBD1; CDR3 DNA: TGTGCCAGCAGCCACGGGGACAGGGTGGGAGATACGCAGTATTTT; CDR3 protein: CASSHGDRVGDTQYF
J gene: TRBJ1-1; clone size: NA; V gene: TRBV19; D gene: NA; CDR3 DNA: TGTGCCAGTCTCAGGGGAGTCACTGAAGCTTTCTTT; CDR3 protein: CASLRGVTEAFF
J gene: TRBJ2-5; clone size: NA; V gene: TRBV6-5; D gene: NA; CDR3 DNA: TGTGCCAGCAGGACGTCGGGAGAGACCCAGTACTTC; CDR3 protein: CASRTSGETQYF
J gene: TRBJ2-5; clone size: NA; V gene: TRBV5-4; D gene: TRBD1; CDR3 DNA: TGTGCCAGCAGCTTAGGACAGGTGGAAGAGACCCAGTACTTC; CDR3 protein: CASSLGQVEETQYF
J gene: TRBJ2-7; clone size: NA; V gene: TRBV11-2; D gene: NA; CDR3 DNA: TGTGCCAGCAGCTTGGGGGACTCAATAGGCTCCTACGAGCAGTACTTC; CDR3 protein: CASSLGDSIGSYEQYF
J gene: TRBJ1-2; clone size: NA; V gene: TRBV4-3; D gene: TRBD1; CDR3 DNA: TGCGCCAGCAGCCCGACAGGGGTATCCTATGGCTACACCTTC; CDR3 protein: CASSPTGVSYGYTF
J gene: TRBJ2-7; clone size: once; V gene: TRBV4-1; D gene: TRBD2; CDR3 DNA: TGCGCCAGCAGCCAAGTGGTCGCGGGGGGCTTCTCCTACGAGCAGTACTTC; CDR3 protein: CASSQVVAGGFSYEQYF
J gene: TRBJ1-5; clone size: medium-sized; V gene: TRBV6-5; D gene: NA; CDR3 DNA: TGTGCCAGCAGTTACTCGAGAGGGATGGGAAATCAGCCCCAGCATTTT; CDR3 protein: CASSYSRGMGNQPQHF
J gene: TRBJ2-7; clone size: NA; V gene: TRBV9; D gene: NA; CDR3 DNA: TGTGCCAGCAGCGGCGGACAAGGCCCTATCTACGAGCAGTACTTC; CDR3 protein: CASSGGQGPIYEQYF
J gene: TRBJ1-1; clone size: NA; V gene: TRBV5-4; D gene: NA; CDR3 DNA: TGTGCCAGCAGCTATCACACAGCTGAAGCTTTCTTT; CDR3 protein: CASSYHTAEAFF
J gene: TRBJ2-2; clone size: NA; V gene: TRBV9; D gene: TRBD2; CDR3 DNA: TGTGCCAGCAGCGCTCTAGCGGGGGGTCGCCCTTCGAACACCGGGGAGCTGTTTTTT; CDR3 protein: CASSALAGGRPSNTGELFF
J gene: TRBJ2-3; clone size: NA; V gene: TRBV30; D gene: TRBD2; CDR3 DNA: TGTGCCTGGACGGAACTAGCGACCACAGATACGCAGTATTTT; CDR3 protein: CAWTELATTDTQYF
J gene: TRBJ2-1; clone size: NA; V gene: TRBV7-2; D gene: NA; CDR3 DNA: TGTGCCAGCAGCTTACAACGCTCTTTCGACAGGTTCTCCAACAATGAGCAGTTCTTC; CDR3 protein: CASSLQRSFDRFSNNEQFF
J gene: TRBJ2-7; clone size: NA; V gene: TRBV7-2; D gene: NA; CDR3 DNA: TGTGCCAGCAGCTCGGGGGAGCAGTACTTC; CDR3 protein: CASSSGEQYF
J gene: TRBJ1-5; clone size: once; V gene: TRBV19; D gene: NA; CDR3 DNA: TGTGCCAGTAGTCCTCACAGGGAGAATCAGCCCCAGCATTTT; CDR3 protein: CASSPHRENQPQHF
J gene: TRBJ2-2; clone size: NA; V gene: TRBV4-3; D gene: TRBD1; CDR3 DNA: TGCGCCAGCAGCCCGCGACAGGGTTCTACCGGGGAGCTGTTTTTT; CDR3 protein: CASSPRQGSTGELFF
J gene: TRBJ2-3; clone size: NA; V gene: TRBV5-6; D gene: NA; CDR3 DNA: TGTGCCAGCAGTCATGGACTCCTCAAAGATACGCAGTATTTT; CDR3 protein: CASSHGLLKDTQYF
J gene: TRBJ1-2; clone size: NA; V gene: TRBV9; D gene: TRBD1; CDR3 DNA: TGTGCCAGCAGCCACGGGACAGACTATGGCTACACCTTC; CDR3 protein: CASSHGTDYGYTF
J gene: TRBJ2-7; clone size: NA; V gene: TRBV7-9; D gene: NA; CDR3 DNA: TGTGCCAGCAGCTTCCCTGGAGGGGTCGACGAGCAGTACTTC; CDR3 protein: CASSFPGGVDEQYF
J gene: TRBJ1-1; clone size: NA; V gene: TRBV29-1; D gene: TRBD1; CDR3 DNA: TGTAGCGCTGAGACAGGGGGCTACACTGAAGCTTTCTTT; CDR3 protein: CSAETGGYTEAFF
J gene: TRBJ1-2; clone size: NA; V gene: TRBV13; D gene: TRBD1; CDR3 DNA: TGTGCCAGCAGCTACGAGGGGGCGCGTGGCTACACCTTC; CDR3 protein: CASSYEGARGYTF
J gene: TRBJ2-7; clone size: NA; V gene: TRBV27; D gene: TRBD1; CDR3 DNA: TGTGCCAGCAGGACAGGGCTCGAGCAGTACTTC; CDR3 protein: CASRTGLEQYF
J gene: TRBJ2-2; clone size: medium-sized; V gene: TRBV6-4; D gene: NA; CDR3 DNA: TGTGCCAGCAGTGACTCGAGGGACACCGGGGAGCTGTTTTTT; CDR3 protein: CASSDSRDTGELFF
J gene: TRBJ2-7; clone size: NA; V gene: TRBV6-5; D gene: TRBD1; CDR3 DNA: TGTGCCAGCAGTTTTGGGACAGGTGGGGGCTACGAGCAGTACTTC; CDR3 protein: CASSFGTGGGYEQYF
J gene: TRBJ2-2; clone size: NA; V gene: TRBV7-6; D gene: NA; CDR3 DNA: TGTGCCAGCAGCTTCGGGGGGCCCACCGGGGAGCTGTTTTTT; CDR3 protein: CASSFGGPTGELFF
J gene: TRBJ2-5; clone size: NA; V gene: TRBV9; D gene: NA; CDR3 DNA: TGTGCCAGCAGCGCCCGACAGGACCAAGAGACCCAGTACTTC; CDR3 protein: CASSARQDQETQYF
J gene: TRBJ2-6; clone size: once; V gene: TRBV29-1; D gene: NA; CDR3 DNA: TGCAGCACGTGGGACTTAAGCTCTGGGGCCAACGTCCTGACTTTC; CDR3 protein: CSTWDLSSGANVLTF
J gene: TRBJ2-1; clone size: NA; V gene: TRBV19; D gene: TRBD2; CDR3 DNA: TGTGCCAGTAGTATAGGACTAGCGGGGAAGTACAATGAGCAGTTCTTC; CDR3 protein: CASSIGLAGKYNEQFF
J gene: TRBJ2-7; clone size: NA; V gene: TRBV21-1; D gene: NA; CDR3 DNA: TGTGCCAGCACCAGGGGGACAGGGGCCTTTCGGGAGCAGTACTTC; CDR3 protein: CASTRGTGAFREQYF
J gene: TRBJ1-5; clone size: NA; V gene: TRBV19; D gene: NA; CDR3 DNA: TGTGCCAGTAGTATCAGGGCAGGACCGTATAGCAATCAGCCCCAGCATTTT; CDR3 protein: CASSIRAGPYSNQPQHF
J gene: TRBJ1-5; clone size: NA; V gene: TRBV5-5; D gene: NA; CDR3 DNA: TGTGCCAGCAGCTTGGTTGGGGGCAACAATCAGCCCCAGCATTTT; CDR3 protein: CASSLVGGNNQPQHF
J gene: TRBJ1-1; clone size: medium-sized; V gene: TRBV7-3; D gene: NA; CDR3 DNA: TGTGCCAGCAGCTTCGGGTACCTCACTGAAGCTTTCTTT; CDR3 protein: CASSFGYLTEAFF
J gene: TRBJ1-2; clone size: NA; V gene: TRBV6-6; D gene: TRBD1; CDR3 DNA: TGTGCCAGCAGTTACTCCCCCGGGACAGAGAACTATGGCTACACCTTC; CDR3 protein: CASSYSPGTENYGYTF
J gene: TRBJ2-7; clone size: NA; V gene: TRBV29-1; D gene: NA; CDR3 DNA: TGCAGCGTAACCGGGACTGAATCCTACGAGCAGTACTTC; CDR3 protein: CSVTGTESYEQYF
J gene: TRBJ1-1; clone size: NA; V gene: TRBV7-9; D gene: NA; CDR3 DNA: TGTGCCAGCAGCTTATCTGACACTGAAGCTTTCTTT; CDR3 protein: CASSLSDTEAFF
J gene: TRBJ2-7; clone size: few; V gene: TRBV4-2; D gene: TRBD1; CDR3 DNA: TGTGCCAGCAGCCAGGGCCCGGACAGGACCTCCTACGAGCAGTACTTC; CDR3 protein: CASSQGPDRTSYEQYF
J gene: TRBJ2-1; clone size: NA; V gene: TRBV6-5; D gene: NA; CDR3 DNA: TGTGCCAGCAGCCAGGACCAGCGGTTGACTGAGCAGTTCTTC; CDR3 protein: CASSQDQRLTEQFF
J gene: TRBJ1-6; clone size: once; V gene: TRBV7-6; D gene: TRBD1; CDR3 DNA: TGTGCCAGCAGTTCAGGGACAGTGGTTAATTCACCCCTCCACTTT; CDR3 protein: CASSSGTVVNSPLHF
J gene: TRBJ2-1; clone size: NA; V gene: TRBV7-8; D gene: NA; CDR3 DNA: TGTGCCAGCAGCTTAGCGGTTGGAACAGAGAATGAGCAGTTCTTC; CDR3 protein: CASSLAVGTENEQFF
J gene: TRBJ1-1; clone size: NA; V gene: TRBV4-1; D gene: TRBD1; CDR3 DNA: TGCGCCAGCAGCCCGGGACAGGGGGCAGGAACTGAAGCTTTCTTT; CDR3 protein: CASSPGQGAGTEAFF
J gene: TRBJ2-1; clone size: NA; V gene: TRBV29-1; D gene: TRBD2; CDR3 DNA: TGCAGCACACGGGGGGACGGGTACAATGAGCAGTTCTTC; CDR3 protein: CSTRGDGYNEQFF
J gene: TRBJ2-5; clone size: NA; V gene: TRBV6-5; D gene: TRBD1; CDR3 DNA: TGTGCCAGCAGCTGGGGACAGGGGGAAGAGACCCAGTACTTC; CDR3 protein: CASSWGQGEETQYF
J gene: TRBJ2-7; clone size: NA; V gene: TRBV10-3; D gene: TRBD1; CDR3 DNA: TGTGCCATCAGTGAGCCCTTTAGACAGGGATTATACGAGCAGTACTTC; CDR3 protein: CAISEPFRQGLYEQYF
J gene: TRBJ2-7; clone size: NA; V gene: TRBV29-1; D gene: NA; CDR3 DNA: TGCAGCGTTGGAGGACAGTTCACCTACGAGCAGTACTTC; CDR3 protein: CSVGGQFTYEQYF
J gene: TRBJ2-7; clone size: NA; V gene: TRBV19; D gene: TRBD2; CDR3 DNA: TGTGCCAGTAGTCGGGACTACTCCTACGAGCAGTACTTC; CDR3 protein: CASSRDYSYEQYF
J gene: TRBJ2-7; clone size: NA; V gene: TRBV11-2; D gene: TRBD2; CDR3 DNA: TGTGCCAGCAGCACCCGACTAGCGGGGAACTACGAGCAGTACTTC; CDR3 protein: CASSTRLAGNYEQYF
J gene: TRBJ1-6; clone size: NA; V gene: TRBV19; D gene: TRBD1; CDR3 DNA: TGTGCCAGTACCCCGGGACAGAGTCTTTCTAATTCACCCCTCCACTTT; CDR3 protein: CASTPGQSLSNSPLHF